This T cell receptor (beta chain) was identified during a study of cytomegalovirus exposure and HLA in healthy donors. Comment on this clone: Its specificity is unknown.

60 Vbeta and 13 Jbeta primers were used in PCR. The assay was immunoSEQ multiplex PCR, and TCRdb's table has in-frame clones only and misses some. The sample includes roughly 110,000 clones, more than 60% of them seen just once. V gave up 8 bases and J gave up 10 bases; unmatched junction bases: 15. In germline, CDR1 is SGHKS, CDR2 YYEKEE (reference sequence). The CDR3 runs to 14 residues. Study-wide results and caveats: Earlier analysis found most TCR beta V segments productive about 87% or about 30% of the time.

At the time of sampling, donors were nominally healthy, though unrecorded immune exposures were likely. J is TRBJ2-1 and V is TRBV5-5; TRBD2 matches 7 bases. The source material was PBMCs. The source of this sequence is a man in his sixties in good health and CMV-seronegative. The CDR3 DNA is TGTGCCAGTCTTGGGGGACTAATGCTGAGAGAGCAGTTCTTC. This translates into CASLGGLMLREQFF.